A selection of T cell receptor beta chains follows, all from one sample in a study of radiation and T cells in renal cell carcinoma. Sequenced by immunoSEQ multiplex PCR; TCRdb stores in-frame clones only, minus some. This table has fewer than 80,000 clones, roughly 83% appearing once. Sequences were derived from blood, sampled from a patient whose treatment included radiotherapy and nephrectomy. These TCRs come from an older woman with renal cell carcinoma. CDR3s leave out the opening cysteine and the closing phenylalanine or tryptophan.

j_gene	len	v_gene	CDR3aa
TRBJ1-4	13	TRBV15	ATSRPGGSNEKLF
TRBJ1-3	10	TRBV30	AWMRPGNTIY
TRBJ2-2	14	TRBV2	ASSVRQGTDTGELF
TRBJ1-1	13	TRBV7-2	ASSLAGGLSTEAF
TRBJ1-3	15	TRBV5-1	ASSLGASQGSGNTIY
TRBJ2-3	16	TRBV7-9	ASSLYGPSGGRADTQY
TRBJ1-5	11	TRBV6-5	ASRGQGGQPQH
TRBJ2-1	14	TRBV2	ASSDGRNQRDNEQF
TRBJ1-1	9	TRBV6-5	ASSTFTEAF
TRBJ1-2	13	TRBV9	ASSVATTGSYGYT
TRBJ1-5	7	TRBV23-1	AGRWPQH
TRBJ1-2	11	TRBV28	ASSPDGTKGYT
TRBJ1-3	13	TRBV2	ASSWGDYSGNTIY
TRBJ2-3	13	TRBV6-5	ASSRLAGRTDTQY